Below are 5 T cell receptor beta chains sequenced from a single sample in a study of blood T cells in healthy people across ages. A J-beta primer mix and a sample-barcoded 5' primer were used in a second PCR of roughly 6 to 11 cycles. TCRdb recomputed calls from the 5' RACE reads with MiXCR, one row per CDR3 protein. This repertoire shows fewer than 750,000 distinct CDR3 sequences, over 40% found once; its top ten account for 13%. The sample comprised blood. Receptor source: a woman older than 75 in good health.

This clonotype was counted a single time. The V and J genes are TRBV7-9 and TRBJ1-5, with D perhaps matching TRBD1 (6 bases). The CDR3 extends over 15 amino acids. Germline V gene data show CDR1 as SEHNR and CDR2 as FQNEAQ (reference sequence). The V end lost 3 bases, the J end lost 3 bases, and 12 bases lay between the germline ends. The CDR3 DNA sequence: TGTGCCAGCAGCTTTGGGGGGGCCCCCAATCAGCCCCAGCATTTT. It yields the protein CASSFGGAPNQPQHF.

The rearrangement joins TRBV29-1 to TRBJ2-3; 8 bases align to TRBD2. Germline CDR1 SQVTM, CDR2 ANQGSEA. V lost 2 bases, J lost 1 base, and 5 bases stayed unmatched. The CDR3 contains 15 residues. The CDR3 DNA reads as TGCAGCGTTGAACCCAGCGGGGGCGGCACAGATACGCAGTATTTT. It encodes CSVEPSGGGTDTQYF.

This clonotype was counted a few times. This chain links TRBV20-1 with TRBJ1-5; TRBD1 is a possible D gene (5 bases). The CDR3 consists of 13 residues. Deletions cut 3 bases from V and 4 bases from J, with 10 bases between. Germline loops: CDR1 DFQATT, CDR2 SNEGSKA (reference sequence). The CDR3 DNA sequence: TGCAGTGCTAGTAGGGACGGTAATCAGCCCCAGCATTTT. It yields the protein CSASRDGNQPQHF.

The chain couples TRBV29-1 to TRBJ2-1; 9 positions agree with TRBD1. The CDR3 has 17 residues. Germline CDR1 and CDR2: SQVTM and ANQGSEA. V trimming: 3 bases; J trimming: 5 bases; junction bases outside the gene matches: 14. The CDR3 DNA follows: TGCAGCGTTGAGAGCCCGGGACAGGGAGGAGGGGACAATGAGCAGTTCTTC. It is translated as CSVESPGQGGGDNEQFF.

This chain connects TRBV20-1 to TRBJ2-7; a possible D gene is TRBD1 (6 bases). The length of the CDR3 is 13 residues. Trimming removed 3 bases at V and 3 bases at J, with 12 bases between. Per germline, CDR1 DFQATT and CDR2 SNEGSKA (reference sequence). For the CDR3, the DNA is TGCAGTGCTAGGAGAACAGGGAGCTACGAGCAGTACTTC. Amino acids: CSARRTGSYEQYF.